This is a list of T cell receptor beta chains from one sample in a study of blood T cell repertoires in COVID-19. Only in-frame clones appear in the TCRdb table, and some are missing; sequencing was by immunoSEQ multiplex PCR. This table has some 180,000 clones, around four fifths appearing once. Sequencing was done on a sample of peripheral blood. These receptors were obtained from a woman older than 75 with active or convalescent COVID-19. Each CDR3 is given with its conserved first and last residue. The order of the fields is V gene, J gene, CDR3 protein.

TRBV2	TRBJ1-1	CASLLGRNTEAFF
TRBV19	TRBJ1-3	CASSIRTGRLGNTIYF
TRBV4-1	TRBJ2-1	CASSQVAGAAGQFF
TRBV2	TRBJ1-5	CASSPGQGVYRPQHF
TRBV7-9	TRBJ1-2	CASSETLTYGYTF
TRBV6-2/TRBV6-3	TRBJ2-7	CASSYERDRGPPYEQYF
TRBV10-2	TRBJ2-1	CASRGQGLGWGSYNEQFF
TRBV6-2/TRBV6-3	TRBJ1-1	CASSFSGTSRSEAFF
TRBV5-1	TRBJ1-1	CASSYSENTEAFF
TRBV2	TRBJ1-6	CASGQGGYNSPLHF
TRBV4-3	TRBJ2-7	CASSQGTSGLPYYEQYF
TRBV7-6	TRBJ1-2	CASPPVRYGYTF
TRBV7-9	TRBJ1-4	CASSLDRGASEKLFF
TRBV28	TRBJ1-1	CASSLQGNTEAFF
TRBV19	TRBJ2-5	CASSIGSGWETQYF
TRBV28	TRBJ1-2	CASSVGTFYGYTF
TRBV11-2	TRBJ1-2	CASSLRQASANYGYTF
TRBV7-8	TRBJ2-7	CASSRGLAGPYEQYF
TRBV5-3	TRBJ2-7	CARSLGTQNRGDYEQYF
TRBV7-7	TRBJ1-3	CASSRGQGSGNTIYF
TRBV6-5	TRBJ2-1	CASLKRGIYNEQFF
TRBV4-1	TRBJ1-5	CASSHGALSGNQPQHF
TRBV7-2	TRBJ2-2	CASSLDARQHTGELFF
TRBV6-5	TRBJ1-5	CASRGGGLNQPQHF
TRBV10-3	TRBJ1-3	CAISELGGSGNTIYF
TRBV4-1	TRBJ1-2	CASSQVNYGYTF
TRBV11-2	TRBJ2-7	CASSLYPGDGYEQYF
TRBV19	TRBJ1-2	CASSMAGYGYTF
TRBV19	TRBJ2-2	CASSIVWASGGSGTGELFF
TRBV5-5	TRBJ2-3	CASSLVLRGGLDTQYF
TRBV10-1	TRBJ2-2	CASSESETDNTGELFF